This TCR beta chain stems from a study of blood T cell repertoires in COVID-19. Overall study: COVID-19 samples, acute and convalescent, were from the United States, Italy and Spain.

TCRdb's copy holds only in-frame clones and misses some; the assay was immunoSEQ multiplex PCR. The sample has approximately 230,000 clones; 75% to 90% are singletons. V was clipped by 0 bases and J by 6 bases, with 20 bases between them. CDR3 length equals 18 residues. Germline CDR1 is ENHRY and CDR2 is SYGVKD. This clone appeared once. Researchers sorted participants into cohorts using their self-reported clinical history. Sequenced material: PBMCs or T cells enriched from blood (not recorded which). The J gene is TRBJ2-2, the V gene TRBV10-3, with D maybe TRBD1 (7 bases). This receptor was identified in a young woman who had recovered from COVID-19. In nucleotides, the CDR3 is TGTGCCATCAGTGAGTCGACTCAGGGGGAGGCAATGGCCGGGGAGCTGTTTTTT. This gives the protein CAISESTQGEAMAGELFF.